This T cell receptor (beta chain) was identified in a study of T cell changes during pregnancy in multiple sclerosis. Only in-frame clones appear in the TCRdb table, and some are missing; sequencing was by immunoSEQ multiplex PCR. The repertoire has some 80,000 clones, more than 70% of them found once; the top ten carry roughly 0.9%. The CDR3 length is 15 residues. V was cut by 5 bases and J by 3 bases, with 17 bases left in between. Looked up from germline, CDR1 is SGHAT and CDR2 is FQNNGV. The chain has TRBV11-2 and TRBJ2-7; D remains unclear. The origin of this receptor is a female donor in good health, enrolled as a control in a pregnancy study. The specimen comprised peripheral blood, sampled in the first trimester of pregnancy. Here the CDR3 DNA reads TGTGCCAGCAGCCCCTTCGGAGAGTTGGGCTACGAGCAGTACTTC. Its translation is CASSPFGELGYEQYF.